This TCR beta chain was recorded in a study of T cells after posttransplantation cyclophosphamide. Looked up from germline, CDR1 is SQVTM and CDR2 is ANQGSEA. The CDR3 runs to 11 residues. With 6 bases clipped from V and 10 bases from J, the junction kept 6 bases outside the gene matches. Only in-frame clones appear in the TCRdb table, and some are missing; sequencing was by immunoSEQ multiplex PCR. The sample counts tens of thousands of clones, none seen once; the ten largest own approximately 6.3%. The clonotype was recovered from a woman in her sixties or seventies in good health, CMV-negative, and a related stem cell transplant donor. The gene calls are TRBV29-1 and TRBJ2-3; 8 positions match TRBD1. Sequenced material: PBMCs. The CDR3, as DNA: TGCAGCGTCGGGACAGGAGTTCCGCAGTATTTT. Protein sequence: CSVGTGVPQYF.